These 9 T cell receptor beta chains were sequenced from one sample in a study of blood T cells in healthy people across ages. Combining a sample-barcoded 5' primer with a J-beta primer mix, a second PCR ran for 7 to 11 cycles. TCRdb re-called the 5' RACE reads through MiXCR, storing one row per CDR3 protein. The table has roughly 1,500,000 distinct CDR3 sequences, about 31% seen once. The sequencing sample was made of blood. The receptors shown here come from a woman in her twenties or thirties in good health.

There are a few counts of this clonotype. This chain links TRBV20-1 with TRBJ2-3; the match to TRBD1 covers 11 bases. This CDR3 contains 14 residues. Germline-derived CDR1 and CDR2 are DFQATT and SNEGSKA (reference sequence). The chain's CDR3 is CSDKGTGGTDTQYF. CDR3 DNA sequence: TGCAGCGACAAAGGGACAGGGGGGACAGATACGCAGTATTTT.

This rearrangement joins TRBV27 to TRBJ1-1, with D perhaps TRBD1 (6 bases). The germline CDR1 and CDR2 sequences are MNHEY and SMNVEV (reference sequence). The CDR3 sequence is 15 residues long. The germline V and J ends were trimmed by 3 bases and 4 bases, with 15 bases remaining between them. In nucleotides, the CDR3 is TGTGCCAGCAGTTTCCAGGGGAAGGGGAGCACTGAAGCTTTCTTT. Protein product: CASSFQGKGSTEAFF.

CDR3 DNA: TGTGCCAGCAGTTTATGGACAGGTGGAAATTCACCCCTCCACTTT. The encoded protein is CASSLWTGGNSPLHF. V usage is TRBV27 and J usage is TRBJ1-6; 7 bases are a match to TRBD1. The CDR3 totals 15 residues. Per germline, CDR1 MNHEY and CDR2 SMNVEV (reference sequence). The ends lost 1 base at V and 7 bases at J; junction bases unmatched: 4.

This clonotype showed up just a few times. This chain joins TRBV20-1 and TRBJ2-6; maybe TRBD1 (5 bases). Germline CDR1 and CDR2: DFQATT and SNEGSKA (reference sequence). The germline V and J ends were trimmed by 7 bases and 1 base, with 8 bases remaining between them. CDR3 length: 13 residues. Written as DNA, the CDR3 is TGCAGTGGCCAGGGATCTGGGGCCAACGTCCTGACTTTC. Its protein is CSGQGSGANVLTF.

The chain combines TRBV12-3 or TRBV12-4 with TRBJ2-3, with a weak D call TRBD2 (5 bases). This CDR3 has 15 amino acids. With 5 bases removed from V and 0 bases from J, the gap between germline ends came to 12 bases. The CDR3: CASSGGRVSTDTQYF. The CDR3, as DNA: TGTGCCAGCAGTGGTGGGAGAGTGAGCACAGATACGCAGTATTTT.

V and J are TRBV20-1 and TRBJ2-7; no firm D call. The CDR3 has 15 residues. The V gene lost 0 bases and the J gene lost 3 bases, with 15 bases spanning the gap. The germline V gene encodes CDR1 DFQATT and CDR2 SNEGSKA (reference sequence). The CDR3 loop is CSARDPRASGYEQYF. For the CDR3, the DNA is TGCAGTGCTAGAGATCCTCGAGCCTCCGGCTACGAGCAGTACTTC.

V gene TRBV5-1 combines with J gene TRBJ2-5; 8 bases agree with TRBD2. The germline V gene encodes CDR1 SGHRS and CDR2 YFSETQ. V lost 0 bases to trimming and J lost 5 bases; unmatched junction nucleotides: 9. The CDR3 runs to 16 residues. CDR3 sequence (DNA): TGCGCCAGCAGCTTGGAGAATAGCGGGGCTGGGGAGACCCAGTACTTC. This gives the protein CASSLENSGAGETQYF.

This clonotype turned up a few times. V is TRBV20-1 and J is TRBJ2-1; 12 bases are shared with TRBD2. Trimming at V came to 6 bases and at J to 9 bases, leaving 9 bases not matched to a gene. The CDR3 is 14 amino acids. The germline CDR1 and CDR2 sequences are DFQATT and SNEGSKA (reference sequence). The CDR3 DNA reads TGCAGTGCCAAATCGACTAGCGGGGGTTTTGAGCAGTTCTTC. This translates into CSAKSTSGGFEQFF.

This chain connects TRBV12-3 or TRBV12-4 to TRBJ2-7; 9 bases map to TRBD1. The CDR3 consists of 14 residues. Losses at the gene ends were 6 bases for V and 2 bases for J; bases not matched to a gene: 5. The CDR3 region is CASRVGQGPYEQYF. CDR3 coding DNA: TGTGCCAGCAGGGTGGGACAGGGCCCCTACGAGCAGTACTTC.